This TCR beta chain is from a study of blood T cell repertoires in COVID-19. About the study: Whether acute or convalescent, the COVID-19 samples came from the United States, Italy and Spain. PBMCs, B-cell-depleted T cells, or T cells were the source of the cDNA or gDNA that made up the material.

Sequenced by immunoSEQ multiplex PCR; TCRdb stores in-frame clones only, minus some. The repertoire consists of 150,000 to 200,000 clones, with more than 75% occurring once and the leading ten covering roughly 17%. This CDR3 region has 18 residues. The trim removed 1 base at V and 0 bases at J, leaving 4 bases unmatched. The V gene's germline CDR1 is LGHNA and CDR2 YNFKEQ. This clone was detected a few times. Sequenced material: PBMCs or T cells enriched from blood (not recorded which). The genes are TRBV4-2 and TRBJ2-1, with 12 positions matching TRBD2. The sequence was obtained from a woman in her forties or fifties who had recovered from COVID-19. CDR3 loop: CASSQVLAGGDSYNEQFF. DNA for the CDR3: TGTGCCAGCAGCCAAGTACTAGCGGGAGGTGACTCCTACAATGAGCAGTTCTTC.